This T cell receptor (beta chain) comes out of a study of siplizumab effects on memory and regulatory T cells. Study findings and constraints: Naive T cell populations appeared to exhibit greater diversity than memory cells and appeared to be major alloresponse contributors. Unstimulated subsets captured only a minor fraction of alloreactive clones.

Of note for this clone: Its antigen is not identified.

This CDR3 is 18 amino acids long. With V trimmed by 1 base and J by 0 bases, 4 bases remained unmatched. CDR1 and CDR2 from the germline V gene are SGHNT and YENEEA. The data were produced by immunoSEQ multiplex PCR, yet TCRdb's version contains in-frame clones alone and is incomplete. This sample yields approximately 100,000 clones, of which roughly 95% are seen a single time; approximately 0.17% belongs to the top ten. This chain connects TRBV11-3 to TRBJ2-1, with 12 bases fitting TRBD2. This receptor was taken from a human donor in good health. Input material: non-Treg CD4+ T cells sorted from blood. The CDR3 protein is CASSLGLAGGSSYNEQFF. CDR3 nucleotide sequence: TGTGCCAGCAGCTTAGGGCTAGCGGGGGGGTCCTCCTACAATGAGCAGTTCTTC. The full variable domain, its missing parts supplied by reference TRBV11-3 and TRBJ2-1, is EAGVVQSPRYKIIEKKQPVAFWCNPISGHNTLYWYLQNLGQGPELLIRYENEEAVDDSQLPKDRFSAERLKGVDSTLKIQPAELGDSAVYLCASSLGLAGGSSYNEQFFGPGTRLTVL.